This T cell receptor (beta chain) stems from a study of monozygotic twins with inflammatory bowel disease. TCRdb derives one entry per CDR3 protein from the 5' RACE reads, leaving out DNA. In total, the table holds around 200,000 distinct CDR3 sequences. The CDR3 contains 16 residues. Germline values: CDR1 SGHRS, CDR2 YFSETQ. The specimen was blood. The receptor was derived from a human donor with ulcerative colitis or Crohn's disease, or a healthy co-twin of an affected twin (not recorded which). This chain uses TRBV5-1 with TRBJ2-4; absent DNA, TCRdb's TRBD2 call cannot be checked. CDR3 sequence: CASSLAAGLEKNIQYF.